These 18 T cell receptor beta chains were sequenced from one sample in a study of blood T cells in healthy people across ages. Together with a sample-barcoded 5' primer, a J-beta primer mix was included in a second PCR lasting 7 to 11 cycles. TCRdb reprocessed the 5' RACE reads with MiXCR, giving one entry per CDR3 protein. The data hold 1,500,000 or so distinct CDR3 sequences, with 40% to 45% observed a single time. Sequencing was done on a sample of blood. These receptors were taken from a woman aged 18-29 years in good health.

Comment on this clonotype: The junction shows a germline mismatch at one end, possibly a read error. The gene calls are TRBV13 and TRBJ1-4, with TRBD1 as a possible D gene (5 bases). From germline, CDR1 is PRHDT and CDR2 FYEKMQ (reference sequence). This CDR3 spans 22 amino acids. CDR3 coding DNA: TGTGCCAGCAGCCTAGGACCGCTGTCTCAAGTGGGGGGATCCGCAACTAATGAAAAACTGTTTTTT. Encoded protein: CASSLGPLSQVGGSATNEKLFF.

In this sample, this clonotype turned up a few times. The chain has TRBV2 and TRBJ1-2; D uncertain. Germline CDR1 and CDR2: SNHLY and FYNNEI. This CDR3 contains 11 residues. The V end lost 7 bases, the J end lost 4 bases, and 7 bases lay between the germline ends. The CDR3 bases are TGTGCCAGCACCGGCACCTATGGCTACACCTTC. Protein product: CASTGTYGYTF.

CDR3 DNA sequence: TGTGCCAGCAGCTCAGAGGTGGACAGGGGGCCCTACAATGAGCAGTTCTTC. Translated: CASSSEVDRGPYNEQFF. This chain links TRBV13 with TRBJ2-1, with 11 bases lining up with TRBD1. CDR3 length equals 17 residues. Germline loops: CDR1 PRHDT, CDR2 FYEKMQ (reference sequence). With V trimmed by 4 bases and J by 2 bases, 7 bases remained unmatched.

The rearrangement links TRBV5-5 to TRBJ2-3; D not certain. The ends were cut back, 0 bases at V and 0 bases at J, with 11 bases in the middle. CDR3 length: 16 residues. Germline CDR1 SGHKS, CDR2 YYEKEE (reference sequence). In nucleotides, the CDR3 is TGTGCCAGCAGCTTGGAGGCTTCGCGGAGCACAGATACGCAGTATTTT. This translates into CASSLEASRSTDTQYF.

The chain joins TRBV7-9 to TRBJ1-1, with 9 nucleotides matching TRBD1. Germline V CDR1 and CDR2: SEHNR, FQNEAQ (reference sequence). V lost 6 bases to trimming and J lost 5 bases; unmatched junction nucleotides: 4. The CDR3 covers 13 residues. The CDR3 is CASRVQGATEAFF. In nucleotides, the CDR3 is TGTGCCAGCAGAGTACAGGGGGCAACTGAAGCTTTCTTT. The whole variable domain, remainder taken from reference TRBV7-9 and TRBJ1-1, is DTGVSQNPRHKITKRGQNVTFRCDPISEHNRLYWYRQTLGQGPEFLTYFQNEAQLEKSRLLSDRFSAERPKGSFSTLEIQRTEQGDSAMYLCASRVQGATEAFFGQGTRLTVV.

This clonotype was detected many times. The CDR3 is CASSLVLGETQYF. CDR3 bases: TGCGCCAGCAGCTTGGTTCTGGGAGAGACCCAGTACTTC. V gene TRBV5-1 combines with J gene TRBJ2-5, with D unclear. Per the germline V gene, CDR1 is SGHRS and CDR2 is YFSETQ. V was shortened by 0 bases and J by 4 bases, with 7 bases between the two germline ends. CDR3 size: 13 residues.

Comment on this clonotype: One end of the junction does not line up with germline, which may come from a read error. CDR3 sequence: CSARDLDRGYDQYF. CDR3 coding DNA: TGCAGTGCTAGAGATCTGGACAGGGGCTACGACCAGTACTTC. The chain uses TRBV20-1 and TRBJ2-7, with 9 bases identical to TRBD1. The length of the CDR3 is 14 residues. From germline, CDR1 is DFQATT and CDR2 SNEGSKA (reference sequence).

This rearrangement joins TRBV29-1 to TRBJ2-1, with 8 positions matching TRBD2. The CDR3 runs 13 residues. The V and J ends lost 3 bases and 9 bases, in that order; junction bases with no gene match: 7. Germline V gene lookup returns CDR1 SQVTM and CDR2 ANQGSEA. The CDR3 bases are TGCAGCGTTGATCCGGCGGGAGGCCTTGAGCAGTTCTTC. Translation: CSVDPAGGLEQFF.

The chain combines TRBV7-9 with TRBJ2-5; D uncertain. The germline gives CDR1 SEHNR, CDR2 FQNEAQ (reference sequence). The V end was cut by 7 bases, the J end by 5 bases, with 14 bases between. This CDR3 region has 13 residues. The CDR3 DNA reads TGTGCCAGCAACGCGAATACTGGGGAGACCCAGTACTTC. This translates into CASNANTGETQYF. The full variable domain, rest sourced from reference TRBV7-9 and TRBJ2-5, is DTGVSQNPRHKITKRGQNVTFRCDPISEHNRLYWYRQTLGQGPEFLTYFQNEAQLEKSRLLSDRFSAERPKGSFSTLEIQRTEQGDSAMYLCASNANTGETQYFGPGTRLLVL.

V gene TRBV20-1 combines with J gene TRBJ2-4; D not resolved. This CDR3 spans 11 amino acids. Trimming pared 7 bases from V and 8 bases from J, leaving 12 bases between. From germline, CDR1 is DFQATT and CDR2 SNEGSKA (reference sequence). CDR3 coding DNA: TGCAGTGGGCCGACTGGGGACATTCAGTACTTC. Translated: CSGPTGDIQYF.

The CDR3 sequence is CASSLGTYYTF. In DNA, the CDR3 is TGTGCCAGCAGCCTCGGGACTTACTACACCTTC. V is TRBV12-3 or TRBV12-4 and J is TRBJ1-2, with D perhaps matching TRBD1 (5 bases). There are 11 residues in the CDR3. Trimming stripped 6 bases from V and 10 bases from J, with 12 bases between.

This clonotype came up a few times. The V call is TRBV9, the J call TRBJ2-5; D gene unclear. The CDR3 has 14 amino acids. The V end lost 0 bases, the J end lost 0 bases, and 6 bases lay between the germline ends. CDR1 and CDR2 from the germline V gene are SGDLS and YYNGEE. CDR3 nucleotides: TGTGCCAGCAGCGTAGTAGCCAACCAAGAGACCCAGTACTTC. The encoded protein is CASSVVANQETQYF.

The chain is built from TRBV18 and TRBJ2-3; D is possibly TRBD2 (6 bases). The germline V and J ends were trimmed by 3 bases and 4 bases, with 11 bases remaining between them. This CDR3 contains 14 residues. Germline CDR1 reads KGHSH; CDR2 reads LQKENI. The CDR3 reads CASSPRGGPDTQYF. The CDR3 region has the DNA TGTGCCAGCTCACCCCGTGGAGGGCCAGATACGCAGTATTTT.

This clonotype occurred a few times. The CDR3 bases are TGTGCCAGCAGCTTAAGACAGTCTACCGGCTACACCTTC. Translating it yields CASSLRQSTGYTF. The chain recombines TRBV7-2 with TRBJ1-2, with D tentatively TRBD1 (5 bases). CDR3 length equals 13 residues. CDR1 is SGHTA, CDR2 FQGNSA, per germline. Trimming removed 2 bases from V and 8 bases from J, with 12 bases in between.

The DNA for the CDR3 is TGTGCCAGCAGTAACACCGGGACAGGGAAGGGTGAAGCTTTCTTT. It codes for CASSNTGTGKGEAFF. The rearrangement links TRBV6-6 to TRBJ1-1; 9 bases align to TRBD1. J gave up 7 bases and V 5 bases, and 11 bases lay outside the gene matches. Germline assignment: CDR1 MNHNY and CDR2 SVGAGI (reference sequence). The CDR3 length is 15 residues.

This clonotype was observed at least ten times. This chain connects TRBV5-1 to TRBJ1-2; the D is unclear. CDR3 length equals 14 residues. Trimming left V 2 bases short and J 0 bases short, with 8 bases between. Germline V gives CDR1 SGHRS, CDR2 YFSETQ. CDR3 residues: CASSFLTTNYGYTF. The CDR3 nucleotides read TGCGCCAGCAGCTTTCTAACTACTAACTATGGCTACACCTTC.

The chain uses TRBV5-1 and TRBJ2-1; TRBD2 matches 11 bases. CDR1 and CDR2 from the germline V gene are SGHRS and YFSETQ. This CDR3 contains 15 residues. V gave up 4 bases and J gave up 8 bases; unmatched junction bases: 8. CDR3 DNA sequence: TGCGCCAGCAGCATGGGGGCTAGCGGGGGGTATGAGCAGTTCTTC. Translating gives CASSMGASGGYEQFF.

This clonotype has more than one count but fewer than ten. V gene TRBV10-3 combines with J gene TRBJ2-7, with 7 bases aligning to TRBD1. The J segment lost 3 bases and the V segment lost 0 bases, leaving 14 bases of the junction unmatched. CDR1 is ENHRY and CDR2 is SYGVKD in the germline V gene. The CDR3 runs 18 residues. The CDR3 DNA follows: TGTGCCATCAGTGAGTCGACAGGGAAGAACGGCTACTACTACGAGCAGTACTTC. Protein: CAISESTGKNGYYYEQYF.